Below, 26 T cell receptor beta chains from the same sample are listed, as sequenced in a study of control samples from healthy donors and cancer patients. Profiling relied on immunoSEQ multiplex PCR, and the TCRdb table lists in-frame clones only, not all of them. This table holds 20,000 to 30,000 clones, roughly 90% found once. Specimen: PBMCs. The receptors were gathered from a man aged 45-65 years with lung cancer.

The chain employs TRBV5-1 and TRBJ2-3, with TRBD1 as a possible D gene (5 bases). V lost 0 bases and J 7 bases, leaving 12 bases between the germline ends. Germline V gene lookup returns CDR1 SGHRS and CDR2 YFSETQ. The CDR3 has 14 amino acids. CDR3 amino acids: CASSLGARENTQYF. The DNA for the CDR3 is TGCGCCAGCAGCTTGGGGGCCAGGGAAAATACGCAGTATTTT.

V gene TRBV5-3 combines with J gene TRBJ1-2; tentative D call: TRBD1 (5 bases). TRBV5-3 is recorded as an ORF, its role being uncertain. V gave up 5 bases and J gave up 2 bases, with 19 bases separating them. The CDR3 loop spans 16 amino acids. DNA for the CDR3: TGTGCCAGAAGGGGTAGGGGTGTTGGAGTCAACTATGGCTACACCTTC. Amino acid sequence: CARRGRGVGVNYGYTF.

This clone has a single count. The chain couples TRBV6-1 to TRBJ2-3, with TRBD1 as a possible D gene (7 bases). The CDR3 totals 16 residues. V was cut by 3 bases and J by 0 bases, with 13 bases left in between. Per germline, CDR1 MNHNS and CDR2 SASEGT. The CDR3 nucleotides read TGTGCCAGCAGTGACAGGGGGGCCTCTAGCACAGATACGCAGTATTTT. Translated: CASSDRGASSTDTQYF.

The chain is built from TRBV12-3 or TRBV12-4 and TRBJ2-7; the D gene is possibly TRBD2 (5 bases). With 4 bases removed from V and 7 bases from J, the gap between germline ends came to 11 bases. CDR3 length equals 12 residues. The CDR3 sequence is CASSSNKREQYF. The CDR3 DNA sequence: TGTGCCAGCAGTTCTAACAAGCGGGAGCAGTACTTC.

The chain carries TRBV7-8 and TRBJ2-5; D is undetermined. The V end lost 5 bases, the J end lost 2 bases, and 9 bases lay between the germline ends. The CDR3 consists of 13 residues. Germline lookup yields CDR1 SGHVS and CDR2 FQNEAQ. The CDR3 loop reads CASSVGIQETQYF. CDR3 DNA sequence: TGTGCCAGCAGCGTGGGGATACAAGAGACCCAGTACTTC.

The J gene is TRBJ2-3, the V gene TRBV5-6; TRBD2 is a possible D gene (5 bases). Germline V CDR1 and CDR2: SGHDT, YYEEEE. This CDR3 has 15 amino acids. V was shortened by 1 base and J by 4 bases, with 13 bases between the two germline ends. The CDR3 sequence is CASSLFGDLADTQYF. Here the CDR3 DNA reads TGTGCCAGCAGCTTGTTCGGGGATCTAGCAGATACGCAGTATTTT.

The chain couples TRBV27 to TRBJ1-5; D unclear. From germline, CDR1 is MNHEY and CDR2 SMNVEV (reference sequence). The germline V and J ends were trimmed by 8 bases and 2 bases, with 19 bases remaining between them. The CDR3 loop spans 16 amino acids. CDR3 protein: CASSGNGPRGNQPQHF. CDR3 DNA: TGTGCCAGCTCTGGTAACGGTCCTCGGGGCAATCAGCCCCAGCATTTT.

V is TRBV7-3 and J is TRBJ2-3; perhaps TRBD1 as D (6 bases). The germline V gene encodes CDR1 SGHTA and CDR2 FQGTGA. V lost 4 bases, J lost 3 bases, and 14 bases lay in between. The CDR3 spans 15 residues. CDR3 DNA sequence: TGTGCCAGCAGCTCAACAGGGCGGGTGACAGATACGCAGTATTTT. Encoded protein: CASSSTGRVTDTQYF.

DNA of the CDR3: TGCGCCAGCAGCTTGGCACTTATTCGGAAAGAGACCCAGTACTTC. This gives the protein CASSLALIRKETQYF. V gene TRBV5-1 combines with J gene TRBJ2-5; no definite D call. The V end lost 0 bases, the J end lost 3 bases, and 12 bases lay between the germline ends. CDR1 is SGHRS and CDR2 is YFSETQ in the germline V gene. The CDR3 covers 15 residues.

V gene TRBV5-5 combines with J gene TRBJ1-1; D uncertain. Trimming removed 1 base from V and 0 bases from J, with 7 bases in between. The CDR3 contains 14 residues. The V gene's germline CDR1 is SGHKS and CDR2 YYEKEE (reference sequence). The CDR3 coding sequence is TGTGCCAGCAGCTTGTATCAGATGAACACTGAAGCTTTCTTT. This codes for CASSLYQMNTEAFF.

This sequence joins TRBV29-1 and TRBJ2-5; weak D call: TRBD2 (5 bases). The CDR3 totals 13 residues. Germline CDR1 SQVTM, CDR2 ANQGSEA. V shed 1 base and J shed 5 bases, with 11 bases lying between them. The CDR3 nucleotides read TGCAGCGTTGAAGTCCAACCGGGGGAGACCCAGTACTTC. Translating it yields CSVEVQPGETQYF.

This chain uses TRBV30 with TRBJ1-2; D gene ambiguous. The CDR3 has 12 amino acids. The V end lost 5 bases, the J end lost 4 bases, and 11 bases lay between the germline ends. Germline V gene data show CDR1 as GTSNPN and CDR2 as SVGIG (reference sequence). In DNA, the CDR3 is TGTGCCTGGGGACCGTTGGGCTATGGCTACACCTTC. This gives the protein CAWGPLGYGYTF. Full variable domain (remainder filled in from reference TRBV30 and TRBJ1-2): SQTIHQWPATLVQPVGSPLSLECTVEGTSNPNLYWYRQAAGRGLQLLFYSVGIGQISSEVPQNLSASRPQDRQFILSSKKLLLSDSGFYLCAWGPLGYGYTFGSGTRLTVV.

The V gene is TRBV19, the J gene TRBJ1-5, with D uncertain. Per the germline V gene, CDR1 is LNHDA and CDR2 is SQIVND (reference sequence). The CDR3 has 14 residues. Deletions cut 3 bases from V and 5 bases from J, with 11 bases between. CDR3 region: CASSIFRADQPQHF. As DNA, the CDR3 is TGTGCCAGTAGTATTTTTAGGGCAGATCAGCCCCAGCATTTT.

This chain joins TRBV2 and TRBJ2-1, with D unclear. From germline, CDR1 is SNHLY and CDR2 FYNNEI. The CDR3 contains 12 residues. The V gene lost 6 bases and the J gene lost 7 bases, with 10 bases spanning the gap. The CDR3 is CASRGEWNEQFF. The CDR3 DNA is TGTGCCAGCAGGGGCGAGTGGAATGAGCAGTTCTTC.

The chain has TRBV5-1 and TRBJ1-5, with D unresolved. This CDR3 has 14 amino acids. Germline CDR1 and CDR2: SGHRS and YFSETQ. V was clipped by 4 bases and J by 4 bases, with 12 bases between them. CDR3 DNA sequence: TGCGCCAGCAGCCCTGGAACTCTAAATCAGCCCCAGCATTTT. This codes for CASSPGTLNQPQHF.

The CDR3, as DNA: TGTGCCAGCAGTTTCGGGACCAAAAACATTCAGTACTTC. This gives the protein CASSFGTKNIQYF. The chain uses TRBV12-3 or TRBV12-4 and TRBJ2-4, with D possibly matching TRBD2 (5 bases). The length of the CDR3 is 13 residues. V was pared by 3 bases and J by 2 bases, with 5 bases between.

The V and J genes are TRBV11-2 and TRBJ1-3; 9 bases agree with TRBD1. V gave up 2 bases and J gave up 0 bases; unmatched junction bases: 2. CDR3 length: 16 residues. Germline assignment: CDR1 SGHAT and CDR2 FQNNGV. For the CDR3, the DNA is TGTGCCAGCAGCTTAAGGGGACAGGGCTCTGGAAACACCATATATTTT. Translated: CASSLRGQGSGNTIYF.

J is TRBJ2-7 and V is TRBV6-2 or TRBV6-3, with D perhaps TRBD2 (6 bases). V dropped 5 bases and J dropped 4 bases, with 21 bases sitting between them. CDR1 and CDR2 (germline): MNHEY, SVGEGT. The CDR3 totals 16 residues. The CDR3 spells CASSPPQRGGRYEQYF. Written as DNA, the CDR3 is TGTGCCAGCAGTCCCCCCCAAAGGGGAGGACGATACGAGCAGTACTTC.

This chain joins TRBV18 and TRBJ2-5; TRBD1 agrees at 9 bases. The CDR3 is 14 residues long. Germline V lookup: CDR1 KGHSH, CDR2 LQKENI. Unmatched junction bases numbered 8, after V lost 8 bases and J lost 4 bases. The CDR3 is CASHPGTGLETQYF. In nucleotides, the CDR3 is TGTGCCAGCCACCCCGGGACAGGGTTAGAGACCCAGTACTTC. Complete variable domain (other parts from reference TRBV18 and TRBJ2-5): NAGVMQNPRHLVRRRGQEARLRCSPMKGHSHVYWYRQLPEEGLKFMVYLQKENIIDESGMPKERFSAEFPKEGPSILRIQQVVRGDSAAYFCASHPGTGLETQYFGPGTRLLVL.

The V call is TRBV7-8, the J call TRBJ1-5; D call uncertain. The V end was cut by 1 base, the J end by 7 bases, with 11 bases between. The CDR3 has 14 residues. The V gene's germline CDR1 is SGHVS and CDR2 FQNEAQ. DNA for the CDR3: TGTGCCAGCAGCTTAGAAAGGCTAGAACAGCCCCAGCATTTT. It codes for CASSLERLEQPQHF.

V and J are TRBV9 and TRBJ2-1; 10 bases map to TRBD2. Trimming at V came to 5 bases and at J to 6 bases, leaving 5 bases not matched to a gene. This CDR3 contains 14 residues. Germline loops: CDR1 SGDLS, CDR2 YYNGEE. The CDR3 nucleotides read TGTGCCAGCAGACCCGGGACTAGCGTCAATGAGCAGTTCTTC. This encodes CASRPGTSVNEQFF.

This clone was detected only a few times. This chain uses TRBV5-4 with TRBJ2-7; D unresolved. Trimming took 4 bases from V and 4 from J, leaving 18 bases between them. The germline V gene encodes CDR1 SGHNT and CDR2 YYREEE (reference sequence). This CDR3 contains 15 residues. The CDR3 DNA reads TGTGCCAGCAGCCCGAACCCTAAAGCGCCATACGAGCAGTACTTC. This codes for CASSPNPKAPYEQYF.

CDR3 region: CASSLGLAGGQETQYF. The CDR3 bases are TGTGCCAGCAGCTTAGGCCTAGCGGGGGGCCAAGAGACCCAGTACTTC. This rearrangement joins TRBV7-6 to TRBJ2-5; 11 bases line up with TRBD2. CDR1 is SGHVS and CDR2 is FNYEAQ in the germline V gene. V lost 1 base and J lost 1; bases outside the gene matches: 2. This CDR3 spans 16 amino acids.

The genes are TRBV7-9 and TRBJ1-1; D possibly corresponds to TRBD1 (6 bases). The CDR3 consists of 14 residues. Per the germline V gene, CDR1 is SEHNR and CDR2 is FQNEAQ (reference sequence). Between the trimmed V and J ends, which lost 3 bases and 3 bases, there was a span of 11 bases. CDR3 bases: TGTGCCAGCAGCTTGGACAGTTTTGACACTGAAGCTTTCTTT. Translating it yields CASSLDSFDTEAFF.

The gene calls are TRBV12-5 and TRBJ1-1, with 11 bases that match TRBD1. Per germline, CDR1 LGHNT and CDR2 FRNRAP. This CDR3 is 17 amino acids long. J was trimmed by 5 bases and V by 1 base; bases with no gene match: 9. The CDR3 coding sequence is TGTGCTAGTGGTTTGGGAACCGCTGGGACAGGGGGAACTGAAGCTTTCTTT. This gives the protein CASGLGTAGTGGTEAFF.

The rearrangement links TRBV21-1 to TRBJ1-2; TRBD1, the table's D call, lacks a check against the DNA. TRBV21-1 represents a pseudogene. This CDR3 contains 16 residues. The CDR3 DNA is TGTGCCAGCAGCAAAAGAGGTGACAGCTGCTACTATGGCTACACCTTC. Protein sequence: CASSKRGDSCYYGYTF.